What follows describes a single TCR beta chain. Its antigen is currently unknown. The study ran its PCR with 60 Vbeta and 13 Jbeta primers. Profiled with immunoSEQ multiplex PCR; TCRdb holds only in-frame clones, not every one. Among about 110,000 clones listed, 77% were seen once. This sample was included in a study of cytomegalovirus exposure and HLA in healthy donors. Broader study findings: Most of the TCR beta V segments (in an earlier analysis) were productive either about 90% or about 30% of the time. Common viral pathogens (according to a later analysis) appeared linked to several of the most significant clusters. Later genetic work tied a missense DCLRE1C variant to beta-chain V and J trimming.

V dropped 4 bases and J dropped 7 bases, with 14 bases sitting between them. The CDR3 covers 14 residues. Germline assignment: CDR1 SGHDN and CDR2 FVKESK. The chain has TRBV14 and TRBJ2-1; D is possibly TRBD2 (5 bases). The sample taken for sequencing was PBMCs. This TCR derives from a human donor in good health. CDR3 nucleotide sequence: TGTGCCAGCAGCCCGGGAAGCTATGGGAATGAGCAGTTCTTC. This codes for CASSPGSYGNEQFF.